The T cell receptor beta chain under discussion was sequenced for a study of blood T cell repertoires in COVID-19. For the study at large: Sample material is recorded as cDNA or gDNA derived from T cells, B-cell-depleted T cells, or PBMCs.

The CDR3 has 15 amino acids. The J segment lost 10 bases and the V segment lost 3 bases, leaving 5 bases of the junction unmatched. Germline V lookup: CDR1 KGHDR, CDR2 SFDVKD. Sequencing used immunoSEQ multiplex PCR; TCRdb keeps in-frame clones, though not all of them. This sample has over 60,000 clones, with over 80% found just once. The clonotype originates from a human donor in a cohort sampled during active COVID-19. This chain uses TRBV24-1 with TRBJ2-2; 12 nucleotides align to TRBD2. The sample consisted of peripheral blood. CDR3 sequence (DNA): TGTGCCACCAGTGATCCTAGCGGGGGGGGCACGGAGCTGTTTTTT. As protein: CATSDPSGGGTELFF.